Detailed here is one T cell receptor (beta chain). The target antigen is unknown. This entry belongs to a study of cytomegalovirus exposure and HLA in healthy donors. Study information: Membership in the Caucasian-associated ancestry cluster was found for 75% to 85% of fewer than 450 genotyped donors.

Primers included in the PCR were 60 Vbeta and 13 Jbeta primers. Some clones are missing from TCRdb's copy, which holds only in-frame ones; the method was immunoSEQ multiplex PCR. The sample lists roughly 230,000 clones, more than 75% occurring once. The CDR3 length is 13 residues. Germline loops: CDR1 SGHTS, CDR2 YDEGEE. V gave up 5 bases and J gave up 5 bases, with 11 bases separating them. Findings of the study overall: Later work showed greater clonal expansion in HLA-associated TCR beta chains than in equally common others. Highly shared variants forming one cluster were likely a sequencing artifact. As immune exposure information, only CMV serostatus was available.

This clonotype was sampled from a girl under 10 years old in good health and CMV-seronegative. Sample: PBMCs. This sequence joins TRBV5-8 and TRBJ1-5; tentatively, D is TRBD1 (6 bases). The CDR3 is CASRGKGDQPQHF. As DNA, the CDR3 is TGTGCCAGCAGAGGAAAGGGGGATCAGCCCCAGCATTTT.